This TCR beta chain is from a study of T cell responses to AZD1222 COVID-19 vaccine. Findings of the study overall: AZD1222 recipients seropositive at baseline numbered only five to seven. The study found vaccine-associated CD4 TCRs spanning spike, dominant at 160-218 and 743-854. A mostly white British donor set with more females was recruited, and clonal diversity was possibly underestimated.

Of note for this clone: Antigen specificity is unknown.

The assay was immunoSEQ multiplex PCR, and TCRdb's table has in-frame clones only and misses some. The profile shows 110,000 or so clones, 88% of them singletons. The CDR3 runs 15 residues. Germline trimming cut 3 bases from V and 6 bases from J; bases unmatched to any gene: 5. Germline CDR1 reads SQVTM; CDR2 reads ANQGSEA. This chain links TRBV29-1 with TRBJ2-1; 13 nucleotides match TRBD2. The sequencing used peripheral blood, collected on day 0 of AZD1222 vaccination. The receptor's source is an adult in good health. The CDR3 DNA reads TGCAGCGTTGACCAACGACTAGCGGGAGGCAATGAGCAGTTCTTC. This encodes CSVDQRLAGGNEQFF.